This TCR beta chain was sequenced for a study of T cell responses to AZD1222 COVID-19 vaccine. As for the study in general: Recipients boosted at about 4 weeks or about 12 weeks are pooled.

Clones were read by immunoSEQ multiplex PCR, and TCRdb kept only the in-frame ones, dropping some. Of some 150,000 clones listed, over 90% are singletons. The CDR3 has 15 amino acids. Germline assignment: CDR1 MNHEY and CDR2 SMNVEV (reference sequence). The ends lost 5 bases at V and 3 bases at J; junction bases unmatched: 10. This chain connects TRBV27 to TRBJ2-7; 7 bases map to TRBD1. The clonotype comes from an adult in good health. The source was peripheral blood, collected on day 0 of AZD1222 vaccination. Here the CDR3 reads CASSRPGTAIYEQYF. CDR3 nucleotides: TGTGCCAGCAGTCGTCCAGGGACAGCTATCTACGAGCAGTACTTC.